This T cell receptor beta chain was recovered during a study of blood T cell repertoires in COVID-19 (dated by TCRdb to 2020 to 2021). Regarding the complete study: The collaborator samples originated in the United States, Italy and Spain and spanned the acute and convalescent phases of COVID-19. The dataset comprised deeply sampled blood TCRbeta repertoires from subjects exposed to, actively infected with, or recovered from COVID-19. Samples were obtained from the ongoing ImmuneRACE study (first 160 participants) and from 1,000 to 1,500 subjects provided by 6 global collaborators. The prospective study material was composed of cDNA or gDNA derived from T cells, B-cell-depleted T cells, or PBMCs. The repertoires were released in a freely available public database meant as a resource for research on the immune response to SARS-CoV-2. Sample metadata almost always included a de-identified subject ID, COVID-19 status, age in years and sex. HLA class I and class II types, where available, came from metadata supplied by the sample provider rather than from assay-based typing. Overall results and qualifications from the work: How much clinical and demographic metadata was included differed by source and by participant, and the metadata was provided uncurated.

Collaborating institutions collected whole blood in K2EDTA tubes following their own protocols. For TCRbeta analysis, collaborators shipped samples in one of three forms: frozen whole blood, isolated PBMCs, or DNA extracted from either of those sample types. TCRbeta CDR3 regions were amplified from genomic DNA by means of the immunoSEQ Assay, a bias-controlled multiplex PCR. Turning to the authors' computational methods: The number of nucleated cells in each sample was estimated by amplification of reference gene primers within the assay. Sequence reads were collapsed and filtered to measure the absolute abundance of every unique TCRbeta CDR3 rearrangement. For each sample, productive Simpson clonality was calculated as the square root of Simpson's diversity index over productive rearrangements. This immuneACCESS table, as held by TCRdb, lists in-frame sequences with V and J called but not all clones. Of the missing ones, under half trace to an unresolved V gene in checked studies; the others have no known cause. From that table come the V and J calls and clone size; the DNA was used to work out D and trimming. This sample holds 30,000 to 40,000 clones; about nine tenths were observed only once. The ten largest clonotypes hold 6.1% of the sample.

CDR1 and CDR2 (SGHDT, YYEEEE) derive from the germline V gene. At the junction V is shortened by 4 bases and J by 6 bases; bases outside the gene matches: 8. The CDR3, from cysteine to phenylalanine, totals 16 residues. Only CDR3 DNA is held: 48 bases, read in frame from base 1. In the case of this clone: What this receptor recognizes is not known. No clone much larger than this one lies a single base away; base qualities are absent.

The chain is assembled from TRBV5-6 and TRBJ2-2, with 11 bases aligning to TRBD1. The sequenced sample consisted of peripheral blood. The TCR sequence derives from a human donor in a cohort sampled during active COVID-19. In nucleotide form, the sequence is TGTGCCAGCAGCGGGACAGGGGGTTATGGGGCCGGGGAGCTGTTTTTT. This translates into CASSGTGGYGAGELFF.